The clone carrying this T cell receptor (beta chain) showed up just once. The antigen is not known. The data originate from a study of T cells in narcolepsy. Overall study findings and caveats: Autoreactive HCRT-specific and TRIB2-specific clonotypes were marked in same-patient CSF-versus-blood CD4+ comparisons.

V lost 6 bases to trimming and J lost 1 base, with 18 bases between them. This CDR3 region has 16 residues. Per germline, CDR1 KGHSH and CDR2 LQKENI. Sequenced by immunoSEQ multiplex PCR; TCRdb stores in-frame clones only, minus some. This sample has around 27,000 clones, with about 80% found just once. The sample consisted of CD45RA- memory CD4+ T cells from PBMCs. The receptor was isolated from a human donor with narcolepsy. The chain joins TRBV18 to TRBJ1-1; the D gene is possibly TRBD1 (5 bases). CDR3 region: CASSPAHRRGNTEAFF. Written as DNA, the CDR3 is TGTGCCAGCTCCCCCGCCCACAGGAGGGGGAACACTGAAGCTTTCTTT.